This passage covers 22 T cell receptor beta chains from one sample sequenced in a study of shared clonotypes between healthy human individuals. Method: immunoSEQ multiplex PCR; TCRdb's copy keeps in-frame clones and lacks some. The table records 850,000 to 1,100,000 clones, approximately 77% of them present only once. What was sequenced was memory CD4+ T cells from PBMCs. Described subset: CD45RA-negative fraction. Receptors originate from a man aged 18 to 35 in good health. Some clones in this sample may be carry-over from other donors' samples.

The chain couples TRBV2 to TRBJ2-7; D ambiguous. There are 11 residues in the CDR3. In germline, CDR1 is SNHLY, CDR2 FYNNEI. The V and J ends lost 0 bases and 6 bases respectively, with 3 bases between them. In nucleotides, the CDR3 is TGTGCCAGCAGTGAAGCGCGCGAGCAGTACTTC. Translating gives CASSEAREQYF.

This clone occurred a few times. In DNA form, the CDR3 reads TGCAGCGTGGGCGGTGGAGGGATAGCTTTCTTT. Protein sequence: CSVGGGGIAFF. V is TRBV29-1 and J is TRBJ1-1; D call uncertain. Trimming took off 6 bases at V and 10 bases at J, with 15 bases between the two ends. CDR3 length: 11 residues. Per the germline V gene, CDR1 is SQVTM and CDR2 is ANQGSEA.

The J gene is TRBJ2-7, the V gene TRBV6-5; a possible D gene is TRBD1 (5 bases). CDR1 MNHEY and CDR2 SVGAGI come from the germline V gene. Trimming left V 3 bases short and J 3 bases short, with 12 bases between. The CDR3 loop spans 14 amino acids. CDR3 nucleotide sequence: TGTGCCAGCAGTTATCTTGGCAGGGACTACGAGCAGTACTTC. Residues: CASSYLGRDYEQYF.

CDR3 loop: CASSPLSDEQFF. For the CDR3, the DNA is TGTGCCAGCAGTCCTCTCTCGGATGAGCAGTTCTTC. V gene TRBV28 combines with J gene TRBJ2-1, with D hard to call. Germline CDR1 MDHEN, CDR2 SYDVKM. This CDR3 region has 12 residues. The V end lost 5 bases, the J end lost 8 bases, and 10 bases lay between the germline ends.

The rearrangement links TRBV7-9 to TRBJ2-4, with 9 bases fitting TRBD2. Germline V CDR1 and CDR2: SEHNR, FQNEAQ (reference sequence). CDR3 size: 16 residues. The trim removed 4 bases at V and 12 bases at J, leaving 16 bases unmatched. The chain's CDR3 is CASSSPGGGLAGTQYF. The CDR3 DNA is TGTGCCAGCAGCTCCCCGGGGGGGGGTCTAGCGGGAACTCAGTACTTC.

This clone was detected only a few times. CDR3 residues: CSVRTSGGLNEQFF. The DNA of the CDR3 is TGCAGCGTACGGACTAGCGGGGGACTCAATGAGCAGTTCTTC. The chain carries TRBV29-1 and TRBJ2-1; the match to TRBD2 covers 13 bases. Per germline, CDR1 SQVTM and CDR2 ANQGSEA. The CDR3 is made up of 14 amino acids. The junction had 5 bases not matched to a gene; V was cut back by 6 bases and J by 6 bases.

The chain links TRBV5-4 to TRBJ2-5; TRBD1 might be the D (6 bases). Germline V gene sequence: CDR1 SGHNT, CDR2 YYREEE (reference sequence). V was cut by 0 bases and J by 6 bases, with 9 bases left in between. The CDR3 covers 13 residues. CDR3 coding DNA: TGTGCCAGCAGCTTGGGGGACATGAAGACCCAGTACTTC. This sequence encodes CASSLGDMKTQYF. The full variable domain, with the rest looked up from reference TRBV5-4 and TRBJ2-5, is ETGVTQSPTHLIKTRGQQVTLRCSSQSGHNTVSWYQQALGQGPQFIFQYYREEENGRGNFPPRFSGLQFPNYSSELNVNALELDDSALYLCASSLGDMKTQYFGPGTRLLVL.

With respect to this clone: The sample holds other DNA sequences that translate to the same CDR3. The chain joins TRBV18 to TRBJ2-5; D remains unclear. Germline V CDR1 and CDR2: KGHSH, LQKENI. With 3 bases removed from V and 5 bases from J, the gap between germline ends came to 10 bases. This CDR3 region has 13 residues. Here the CDR3 reads CASSPGSRETQYF. CDR3 coding DNA: TGTGCCAGCTCACCGGGCAGCCGGGAGACCCAGTACTTC.

The V call is TRBV7-3, the J call TRBJ2-1; D is perhaps TRBD2 (6 bases). This CDR3 is 14 amino acids long. Germline V gene data show CDR1 as SGHTA and CDR2 as FQGTGA. V gave up 1 base and J gave up 7 bases, with 11 bases separating them. The CDR3, as DNA: TGTGCCAGCAGCTTAATGGGGGAGGAAAATGAGCAGTTCTTC. Protein sequence: CASSLMGEENEQFF. Combining the CDR3 with reference TRBV7-3 and TRBJ2-1 gives the whole variable domain GAGVSQTPSNKVTEKGKYVELRCDPISGHTALYWYRQSLGQGPEFLIYFQGTGAADDSGLPNDRFFAVRPEGSVSTLKIQRTERGDSAVYLCASSLMGEENEQFFGPGTRLTVL.

The V call is TRBV19, the J call TRBJ1-3, with 7 positions matching TRBD1. There are 15 residues in the CDR3. V lost 5 bases and J lost 2; bases outside the gene matches: 6. Germline V CDR1 and CDR2: LNHDA, SQIVND (reference sequence). The CDR3 sequence is CASSPTGQAGNTIYF. Written as DNA, the CDR3 is TGTGCCAGTAGTCCGACTGGACAGGCTGGAAACACCATATATTTT.

J is TRBJ2-5 and V is TRBV10-3; 7 bases map to TRBD1. The CDR3 extends over 15 amino acids. Germline CDR1 and CDR2: ENHRY and SYGVKD. J lost 2 bases, V lost 0 bases, and 3 bases had no gene match. In nucleotides, the CDR3 is TGTGCCATCAGTGAGTCGGGACAGCCACAAGAGACCCAGTACTTC. This encodes CAISESGQPQETQYF.

This clone was detected once. J is TRBJ2-2 and V is TRBV5-1; 10 bases map to TRBD1. This CDR3 contains 16 residues. The trim removed 0 bases at V and 7 bases at J, leaving 6 bases unmatched. Germline CDR1 is SGHRS and CDR2 is YFSETQ. The CDR3 DNA sequence: TGCGCCAGCAGCTTGGTGGGACAGGGGAAAGGCGGGGAGCTGTTTTTT. It codes for CASSLVGQGKGGELFF.

This clone was observed at least ten times. This sequence joins TRBV28 and TRBJ1-2, with a possible D match to TRBD1 (6 bases). The CDR3 sequence is 19 residues long. V lost 2 bases to trimming and J lost 0 bases, with 22 bases between them. CDR1 and CDR2 from the germline V gene are MDHEN and SYDVKM. The CDR3 DNA is TGTGCCAGCAGTTTACGGGGGGCGGGGCCCCGGGAGGCTAACTATGGCTACACCTTC. It translates to CASSLRGAGPREANYGYTF.

V is TRBV4-1 and J is TRBJ1-2; 7 positions agree with TRBD1. Germline CDR1 MGHRA, CDR2 YSYEKL. J gave up 4 bases and V 1 base, and 9 bases lay outside the gene matches. The CDR3 length is 16 residues. CDR3 residues: CASSQVEGAIVYGYTF. DNA of the CDR3: TGCGCCAGCAGCCAAGTGGAGGGGGCAATAGTCTATGGCTACACCTTC.

The genes are TRBV18 and TRBJ1-4; D unclear. The CDR3 is 15 amino acids. CDR1 and CDR2 from the germline V gene are KGHSH and LQKENI. V was trimmed by 3 bases and J by 5 bases, leaving 13 bases between them. The CDR3: CASSPVPSYNEKLFF. CDR3 sequence (DNA): TGTGCCAGCTCACCCGTCCCGTCATACAATGAAAAACTGTTTTTT.

For this clone: Other DNA sequences of this sample code for an identical CDR3. The chain uses TRBV7-7 and TRBJ2-2; no firm D call. Trimming took 0 bases from V and 5 from J, leaving 7 bases between them. This CDR3 is built from 14 residues. Germline V gene data show CDR1 as SSHAT and CDR2 as FNYEAQ (reference sequence). CDR3 bases: TGTGCCAGCAGCTTAGCCCCCGGGACCGGGGAGCTGTTTTTT. This sequence encodes CASSLAPGTGELFF. Looking up the rest from reference TRBV7-7 and TRBJ2-2 gives the full variable domain: GAGVSQSPRYKVTKRGQDVTLRCDPISSHATLYWYQQALGQGPEFLTYFNYEAQPDKSGLPSDRFSAERPEGSISTLTIQRTEQRDSAMYRCASSLAPGTGELFFGEGSRLTVL.

This rearrangement joins TRBV4-3 to TRBJ2-1; 14 nucleotides line up with TRBD2. CDR3 size: 17 residues. CDR1 is LGHNA, CDR2 YSLEER, per germline. The trim removed 5 bases at V and 8 bases at J, leaving 11 bases unmatched. The CDR3 loop reads CASSSRLAGGGVDEQFF. The CDR3, as DNA: TGCGCCAGCAGCTCTCGACTAGCGGGAGGGGGGGTCGATGAGCAGTTCTTC.

The chain joins TRBV27 to TRBJ2-5; 13 bases are a match to TRBD2. This CDR3 has 17 residues. CDR1 MNHEY and CDR2 SMNVEV come from the germline V gene (reference sequence). Germline trimming cut 3 bases from V and 5 bases from J; bases unmatched to any gene: 9. CDR3 in DNA: TGTGCCAGCAGTTTGAGCAGACTAGCGGGAGGCGGGGAGACCCAGTACTTC. Its protein is CASSLSRLAGGGETQYF.

J is TRBJ2-7 and V is TRBV28; D perhaps matches TRBD2 (6 bases). CDR1 is MDHEN and CDR2 is SYDVKM in the germline V gene. V lost 3 bases to trimming and J lost 0 bases, with 15 bases between them. The CDR3 runs to 16 residues. The CDR3 is CASSLTSGLRSYEQYF. CDR3 in DNA: TGTGCCAGCAGTTTGACATCGGGACTCCGCTCCTACGAGCAGTACTTC. The complete variable domain, with remaining parts taken from reference TRBV28 and TRBJ2-7, reads DVKVTQSSRYLVKRTGEKVFLECVQDMDHENMFWYRQDPGLGLRLIYFSYDVKMKEKGDIPEGYSVSREKKERFSLILESASTNQTSMYLCASSLTSGLRSYEQYFGPGTRLTVT.

V and J are TRBV29-1 and TRBJ2-2; TRBD1 aligns across 7 bases. With 4 bases clipped from V and 1 base from J, the junction kept 3 bases outside the gene matches. The CDR3 covers 14 residues. The germline V gene encodes CDR1 SQVTM and CDR2 ANQGSEA. In DNA, the CDR3 is TGCAGCGTTGCCTGGACAGGGAACACCGGGGAGCTGTTTTTT. This translates into CSVAWTGNTGELFF.

V is TRBV10-1 and J is TRBJ1-1; TRBD1 might be the D (5 bases). The CDR3 runs 15 residues. Trimming removed 3 bases from V and 1 base from J, with 12 bases in between. Germline CDR1 and CDR2: WNHNN and SYGVQD (reference sequence). The CDR3 DNA reads as TGCGCCAGCAGTGAAAGAGGGGCCGGGAACACTGAAGCTTTCTTT. Amino acids: CASSERGAGNTEAFF.

Worth noting for this clone: This specimen includes other DNA sequences encoding the same CDR3. The rearrangement links TRBV2 to TRBJ2-7; D unclear. The CDR3 totals 12 residues. V lost 6 bases and J 0 bases, leaving 6 bases between the germline ends. Germline CDR1 and CDR2: SNHLY and FYNNEI. The CDR3 region has the DNA TGTGCCAGCAGCTTCTCCTCCTACGAGCAGTACTTC. It yields the protein CASSFSSYEQYF. Looking up the rest from reference TRBV2 and TRBJ2-7 gives the full variable domain: EPEVTQTPSHQVTQMGQEVILRCVPISNHLYFYWYRQILGQKVEFLVSFYNNEISEKSEIFDDQFSVERPDGSNFTLKIRSTKLEDSAMYFCASSFSSYEQYFGPGTRLTVT.